Listed here are 29 T cell receptor beta chains from one sample, sequenced in a study of shared clonotypes between healthy human individuals. Using immunoSEQ multiplex PCR, the repertoire was profiled, and TCRdb retains in-frame clones only, with some absent. The repertoire has 550,000 to 800,000 clones, approximately 79% of them found once; the top ten carry over 1.5%. Input material: memory CD4+ T cells sorted from blood. The subset: CD45RA-negative fraction. The receptor set was obtained from a woman in her 30s in good health.

The gene calls are TRBV29-1 and TRBJ2-4, with D uncertain. V shed 0 bases and J shed 8 bases, with 8 bases lying between them. This CDR3 is 12 amino acids long. Germline CDR1 SQVTM, CDR2 ANQGSEA. CDR3 coding DNA: TGCAGCGTTGAAGACCCTGGAGACATTCAGTACTTC. As protein: CSVEDPGDIQYF.

The rearrangement joins TRBV25-1 to TRBJ2-3; 12 nucleotides align to TRBD2. Per germline, CDR1 MGHDK and CDR2 SYGVNS. This CDR3 is built from 17 residues. Trimming removed 6 bases from V and 3 bases from J; junction bases left unmatched: 10. The CDR3 region is CASSHASGRAPTDTQYF. The DNA for the CDR3 is TGTGCCAGCAGCCACGCTAGCGGGAGGGCCCCTACAGATACGCAGTATTTT.

There are a few counts of this clone. A junction end diverges from the germline sequence, so it may reflect a read error. J is TRBJ2-7 and V is TRBV28, with 9 bases identical to TRBD1. Per germline, CDR1 MDHEN and CDR2 SYDVKM. This CDR3 is built from 12 residues. The CDR3 here is CASSSGTGFANF. CDR3 nucleotides: TGTGCCAGCAGTTCCGGGACAGGGTTCGCGAACTTC.

The rearrangement joins TRBV10-2 to TRBJ2-3; TRBD2 agrees at 13 bases. Trimming removed 6 bases from V and 6 bases from J; junction bases left unmatched: 9. Germline assignment: CDR1 WSHSY and CDR2 SAAADI. CDR3 length: 16 amino acids. The CDR3 DNA follows: TGCGCCAGCAGATATGGACTAGCGGGAGTTAGGGATACGCAGTATTTT. It specifies CASRYGLAGVRDTQYF.

A note on this clone: The identical CDR3 is also encoded by other nucleotide sequences in the sample. The chain employs TRBV18 and TRBJ2-5, with 7 positions matching TRBD2. The germline V gene encodes CDR1 KGHSH and CDR2 LQKENI. V was pared by 3 bases and J by 2 bases, with 6 bases of the junction left unmatched. The CDR3 has 15 residues. This CDR3 reads CASSPSPSGQETQYF. The DNA for the CDR3 is TGTGCCAGCTCACCTTCCCCTAGCGGACAAGAGACCCAGTACTTC.

J is TRBJ1-5 and V is TRBV27; 7 positions agree with TRBD1. This CDR3 comprises 14 residues. Germline V gene sequence: CDR1 MNHEY, CDR2 SMNVEV (reference sequence). V gave up 6 bases and J gave up 4 bases; unmatched junction bases: 6. Here the CDR3 reads CASRRQGGNQPQHF. The CDR3, as DNA: TGTGCCAGCAGGAGGCAGGGGGGGAATCAGCCCCAGCATTTT.

This clone has just a few counts. The genes are TRBV9 and TRBJ2-3; no clear D gene. V was cut by 4 bases and J by 6 bases, with 9 bases left in between. The CDR3 length is 12 residues. Germline assignment: CDR1 SGDLS and CDR2 YYNGEE. The CDR3 DNA reads TGTGCCAGCAGCTTCACGGAGGATACGCAGTATTTT. Translated, it gives CASSFTEDTQYF.

The V call is TRBV7-9, the J call TRBJ2-1; 8 nucleotides agree with TRBD2. V lost 7 bases, J lost 0 bases, and 11 bases stayed unmatched. In germline, CDR1 is SEHNR, CDR2 FQNEAQ (reference sequence). The CDR3 is 17 residues long. CDR3 coding DNA: TGTGCCAGCACTCTCACGGGAGGGCTAAGCTCCTACAATGAGCAGTTCTTC. Translating it yields CASTLTGGLSSYNEQFF.

V is TRBV28 and J is TRBJ1-5; D remains ambiguous. The CDR3 is 14 residues long. Trimming pared 7 bases from V and 2 bases from J, leaving 12 bases between. The germline V gene encodes CDR1 MDHEN and CDR2 SYDVKM. CDR3 DNA sequence: TGTGCCAGCATGGGCACCCTGGGCAATCAGCCCCAGCATTTT. It encodes CASMGTLGNQPQHF.

This clone was counted between two and nine times. The chain combines TRBV5-5 with TRBJ2-7; 10 nucleotides line up with TRBD1. Germline lookup yields CDR1 SGHKS and CDR2 YYEKEE (reference sequence). The length of the CDR3 is 16 residues. V was pared by 4 bases and J by 1 base, with 8 bases of the junction left unmatched. In nucleotides, the CDR3 is TGTGCCAGCAGCCCACCGGGACAGGGGATTTCCTACGAGCAGTACTTC. Translating gives CASSPPGQGISYEQYF.

The chain links TRBV5-1 to TRBJ2-7, with 13 bases matching TRBD2. The germline CDR1 and CDR2 sequences are SGHRS and YFSETQ. Trimming removed 3 bases from V and 5 bases from J; junction bases left unmatched: 14. The length of the CDR3 is 18 residues. In DNA form, the CDR3 reads TGCGCCAGCAGCTCCCAACTCACTAGCGGGAGGGGTTTAAACGAGCAGTACTTC. Its protein is CASSSQLTSGRGLNEQYF.

The rearrangement joins TRBV19 to TRBJ1-2, with 9 bases aligning to TRBD1. The V segment lost 6 bases and the J segment 7 bases; nucleotides outside the gene matches: 9. The CDR3 runs to 14 residues. CDR1 LNHDA and CDR2 SQIVND come from the germline V gene (reference sequence). The CDR3 sequence is CASRVQGAGRGYTF. The CDR3 DNA follows: TGTGCCAGTAGGGTACAGGGGGCCGGACGTGGCTACACCTTC. Looking up the rest from reference TRBV19 and TRBJ1-2 gives the full variable domain: DGGITQSPKYLFRKEGQNVTLSCEQNLNHDAMYWYRQDPGQGLRLIYYSQIVNDFQKGDIAEGYSVSREKKESFPLTVTSAQKNPTAFYLCASRVQGAGRGYTFGSGTRLTVV.

The chain carries TRBV7-3 and TRBJ2-2; 11 bases line up with TRBD2. Germline lookup yields CDR1 SGHTA and CDR2 FQGTGA. There are 17 residues in the CDR3. Losses at the gene ends were 6 bases for V and 0 bases for J; bases not matched to a gene: 6. The CDR3 bases are TGTGCCAGCAGTCGGACTAGCGGGCCTGCGAACACCGGGGAGCTGTTTTTT. Protein product: CASSRTSGPANTGELFF.

V gene TRBV27 combines with J gene TRBJ2-5, with 9 bases identical to TRBD2. With V trimmed by 5 bases and J by 0 bases, 4 bases remained unmatched. CDR1 and CDR2 from the germline V gene are MNHEY and SMNVEV (reference sequence). CDR3 length: 15 amino acids. CDR3 sequence: CASSGASGNQETQYF. DNA for the CDR3: TGTGCCAGCAGTGGGGCTAGCGGGAACCAAGAGACCCAGTACTTC.

The table lists this clone with a few counts. The chain has TRBV5-1 and TRBJ1-2; TRBD1 matches 9 bases. J was trimmed by 7 bases and V by 0 bases; bases with no gene match: 7. CDR3 length equals 15 residues. Germline CDR1 is SGHRS and CDR2 is YFSETQ. The CDR3 reads CASSLGKGQGFGYTF. The CDR3 coding sequence is TGCGCCAGCAGCTTGGGCAAGGGACAGGGCTTTGGCTACACCTTC.

This clone was observed a few times. The chain uses TRBV28 and TRBJ2-7, with 8 positions matching TRBD1. The V gene's germline CDR1 is MDHEN and CDR2 SYDVKM. V shed 3 bases and J 4 bases; nucleotides not matched to a gene: 8. The CDR3 spans 15 residues. Here the CDR3 reads CASSFSGTGQYEQYF. The CDR3, as DNA: TGTGCCAGCAGTTTCTCCGGGACAGGACAATACGAGCAGTACTTC.

The rearrangement uses TRBV2 and TRBJ1-5, with TRBD1 as a possible D gene (5 bases). The V gene lost 5 bases and the J gene lost 5 bases, with 16 bases spanning the gap. Germline values: CDR1 SNHLY, CDR2 FYNNEI. CDR3 length equals 15 residues. CDR3 bases: TGTGCCAGCAGTCTGGGTGTGCAGGGTTATCAGCCCCAGCATTTT. It codes for CASSLGVQGYQPQHF.

A remark on this clone: This CDR3 is also generated by other DNA sequences in the sample. The V call is TRBV19, the J call TRBJ2-1, with 10 positions matching TRBD2. The germline gives CDR1 LNHDA, CDR2 SQIVND (reference sequence). The CDR3 is 15 amino acids. V gave up 5 bases and J gave up 6 bases; unmatched junction bases: 7. CDR3 in DNA: TGTGCCAGTAGTCCTCTAGCGGGAGCGGGCAATGAGCAGTTCTTC. Protein: CASSPLAGAGNEQFF.

The genes are TRBV6-5 and TRBJ2-2; possibly TRBD2 for D (6 bases). The CDR3 is 16 amino acids. Trimming stripped 0 bases from V and 2 bases from J, with 10 bases between. Germline-derived CDR1 and CDR2 are MNHEY and SVGAGI. The chain's CDR3 is CASSYSGGYNTGELFF. CDR3 coding DNA: TGTGCCAGCAGTTACTCCGGAGGGTATAACACCGGGGAGCTGTTTTTT.

This clone was observed a few times. The chain combines TRBV4-1 with TRBJ2-2; D not resolved. This CDR3 has 14 amino acids. V was trimmed by 3 bases and J by 8 bases, leaving 13 bases between them. Germline loops: CDR1 MGHRA, CDR2 YSYEKL. The CDR3 spells CASSQVRTAGELFF. For the CDR3, the DNA is TGCGCCAGCAGCCAGGTCCGAACTGCAGGGGAGCTGTTTTTT.

This chain joins TRBV5-1 and TRBJ2-4, with 9 bases fitting TRBD1. The germline V gene has CDR1 SGHRS and CDR2 YFSETQ. The trim removed 3 bases at V and 7 bases at J, leaving 17 bases unmatched. The length of the CDR3 is 18 residues. CDR3 sequence: CASSSLSGQGSNRNIQYF. The DNA for the CDR3 is TGCGCCAGCAGCTCTCTCTCGGGACAGGGAAGTAATCGGAACATTCAGTACTTC.

CDR3 DNA: TGTGCCAGCACCCCAAGGGGGTCCGGGGAGCTGTTTTTT. The encoded protein is CASTPRGSGELFF. The chain has TRBV9 and TRBJ2-2; the D gene is possibly TRBD1 (6 bases). This CDR3 spans 13 amino acids. In germline, CDR1 is SGDLS, CDR2 YYNGEE. Trimming left V 6 bases short and J 6 bases short, with 12 bases between.

This clone was recorded a few times. The rearrangement links TRBV27 to TRBJ2-1; perhaps TRBD2 as D (6 bases). The CDR3 is 17 amino acids. Germline V lookup: CDR1 MNHEY, CDR2 SMNVEV (reference sequence). V shed 4 bases and J shed 8 bases, with 24 bases lying between them. DNA of the CDR3: TGTGCCAGCAGTTCCGGCGGGGAATTTGCGCGGTTTCATGAGCAGTTCTTC. Amino acid sequence: CASSSGGEFARFHEQFF.

The chain carries TRBV5-1 and TRBJ2-3, with 8 bases aligning to TRBD1. The CDR3 runs to 16 residues. The V gene's germline CDR1 is SGHRS and CDR2 YFSETQ. V lost 0 bases to trimming and J lost 3 bases; unmatched junction nucleotides: 6. Written as DNA, the CDR3 is TGCGCCAGCAGCTTGGCACAGGGGGTCCCGACAGATACGCAGTATTTT. Translated, it gives CASSLAQGVPTDTQYF. Supplemented by reference TRBV5-1 and TRBJ2-3, the full variable domain reads KAGVTQTPRYLIKTRGQQVTLSCSPISGHRSVSWYQQTPGQGLQFLFEYFSETQRNKGNFPGRFSGRQFSNSRSEMNVSTLELGDSALYLCASSLAQGVPTDTQYFGPGTRLTVL.

This chain connects TRBV2 to TRBJ1-2; tentative D call: TRBD1 (6 bases). The V end was cut by 6 bases, the J end by 1 base, with 9 bases between. The CDR3 is 13 residues long. Germline CDR1 SNHLY, CDR2 FYNNEI. Written as DNA, the CDR3 is TGTGCCAGCAGGGACAGCTATAACTATGGCTACACCTTC. Its translation: CASRDSYNYGYTF.

This clone has a handful of counts. The rearrangement joins TRBV20-1 to TRBJ1-1; the D is unclear. Deletions cut 5 bases from V and 0 bases from J, with 1 base between. Germline lookup yields CDR1 DFQATT and CDR2 SNEGSKA (reference sequence). The CDR3 consists of 10 residues. The CDR3 region is CSALNTEAFF. The CDR3 bases are TGCAGTGCTCTGAACACTGAAGCTTTCTTT.

This chain connects TRBV5-1 to TRBJ2-5, with 9 positions matching TRBD1. CDR3 length: 15 amino acids. V shed 4 bases and J 5 bases; nucleotides not matched to a gene: 9. CDR1 and CDR2 from the germline V gene are SGHRS and YFSETQ. CDR3 protein: CASSPAQGAMETQYF. CDR3 DNA: TGCGCCAGCAGCCCCGCACAGGGGGCGATGGAGACCCAGTACTTC.

The chain combines TRBV4-1 with TRBJ2-7; the match to TRBD2 covers 8 bases. CDR3 length: 17 amino acids. Germline V gene data show CDR1 as MGHRA and CDR2 as YSYEKL. V was clipped by 3 bases and J by 3 bases; unmatched bases: 13. CDR3 DNA sequence: TGCGCCAGCAGCCAGGACTCCAGCGGGAGAAGTTTCTACGAGCAGTACTTC. It is translated as CASSQDSSGRSFYEQYF.

The chain employs TRBV6-1 and TRBJ1-2; perhaps TRBD1 as D (6 bases). V dropped 0 bases and J dropped 2 bases, with 10 bases sitting between them. This CDR3 region has 15 residues. CDR1 MNHNS and CDR2 SASEGT come from the germline V gene. The CDR3 here is CASSEAKQGNYGYTF. In DNA form, the CDR3 reads TGTGCCAGCAGTGAAGCAAAACAGGGCAACTATGGCTACACCTTC.